The 16 T cell receptor beta chains below all came from one sample that was sequenced in a study of T cells in Graves' hyperthyroidism and ophthalmopathy. From RNA transcripts, TCR beta CDR3 regions were amplified. With the HTBI primer set, the TCR CDR3 went through a first round of RT-PCR. TCRdb re-derived calls from the multiplex PCR reads in MiXCR, one entry per CDR3 protein. The table shows fewer than 400,000 distinct CDR3 sequences, with more than 13% occurring only once. Sequenced material: blood. These TCRs come from a man aged 50 to 60 with Graves' ophthalmopathy.

This rearrangement joins TRBV7-9 to TRBJ1-4; D is ambiguous. V was clipped by 4 bases and J by 8 bases, with 14 bases between them. The germline V gene encodes CDR1 SEHNR and CDR2 FQNEAQ (reference sequence). The CDR3 sequence is 14 residues long. This chain's CDR3 is CASSSPSTREKLFF. The CDR3 DNA is TGTGCCAGCAGCTCACCTAGCACGAGGGAAAAACTGTTTTTT.

This chain joins TRBV7-9 and TRBJ1-1, with D hard to call. The CDR3 has 12 amino acids. Germline loops: CDR1 SEHNR, CDR2 FQNEAQ (reference sequence). Trimming pared 3 bases from V and 7 bases from J, leaving 9 bases between. Written as DNA, the CDR3 is TGTGCCAGCAGCTTCGGAGGTAATGAAGCTTTCTTT. This gives the protein CASSFGGNEAFF.

This chain joins TRBV10-3 and TRBJ2-5, with unresolved D. V lost 3 bases to trimming and J lost 3 bases, with 2 bases between them. The V gene's germline CDR1 is ENHRY and CDR2 SYGVKD. There are 11 residues in the CDR3. CDR3 residues: CAISEKETQYF. The CDR3 DNA sequence: TGTGCCATCAGTGAAAAAGAGACCCAGTACTTC.

This clonotype was recorded at least ten times. The J gene is TRBJ2-1, the V gene TRBV28; 7 nucleotides agree with TRBD2. The V segment lost 3 bases and the J segment 6 bases; nucleotides outside the gene matches: 11. This CDR3 region has 16 residues. Germline V gene sequence: CDR1 MDHEN, CDR2 SYDVKM. Here the CDR3 reads CASSLGGFTDSNEQFF. The CDR3 region has the DNA TGTGCCAGCAGTTTGGGAGGGTTTACGGACTCCAATGAGCAGTTCTTC.

V usage is TRBV5-4 and J usage is TRBJ2-5, with D maybe TRBD1 (5 bases). V dropped 0 bases and J dropped 7 bases, with 13 bases sitting between them. Germline V gene data show CDR1 as SGHNT and CDR2 as YYREEE (reference sequence). The CDR3 is 14 residues long. Here the CDR3 reads CASSLEGPRGTQYF. CDR3 bases: TGTGCCAGCAGCTTGGAGGGGCCTCGTGGGACCCAGTACTTC.

In its sample, this clonotype was seen many times. At one end, the junction sequence differs from germline, possibly due to a read error. The chain's CDR3 is CASRQAGELSF. In DNA form, the CDR3 reads TGTGCCAGCAGACAAGCCGGGGAGCTGTCTTTT. This rearrangement joins TRBV3-1 to TRBJ2-2, with a possible D match to TRBD2 (5 bases). Germline CDR1 reads LGHDT; CDR2 reads YNNKEL (reference sequence). The CDR3 sequence is 11 residues long. Complete variable domain (other parts from reference TRBV3-1 and TRBJ2-2): DTAVSQTPKYLVTQMGNDKSIKCEQNLGHDTMYWYKQDSKKFLKIMFSYNNKELIINETVPNRFSPKSPDKAHLNLHINSLELGDSAVYFCASRQAGELSFGEGSRLTVL.

This clonotype has at least ten counts. The chain carries TRBV7-8 and TRBJ2-7; possibly TRBD2 for D (5 bases). The V gene's germline CDR1 is SGHVS and CDR2 FQNEAQ. The CDR3 totals 15 residues. V lost 1 base, J lost 5 bases, and 15 bases lay in between. The CDR3 here is CASSLGTGNFHEQYF. The CDR3 coding sequence is TGTGCCAGCAGCTTAGGTACCGGGAATTTCCACGAGCAGTACTTC.

This clonotype was seen a handful of times. The chain is built from TRBV19 and TRBJ2-7; no clear D. This CDR3 region has 13 residues. CDR1 is LNHDA and CDR2 is SQIVND in the germline V gene (reference sequence). V lost 6 bases, J lost 2 bases, and 11 bases lay in between. CDR3 bases: TGTGCCAGTAGCCTCATCCTGACCTACGAGCAGTACTTC. Its protein is CASSLILTYEQYF.

This clonotype was counted ten times or more. V usage is TRBV28 and J usage is TRBJ2-5; 14 positions agree with TRBD2. V shed 5 bases, J shed 10 bases, and the junction held 9 bases outside the gene matches. CDR1 is MDHEN and CDR2 is SYDVKM in the germline V gene. This CDR3 has 15 residues. DNA for the CDR3: TGTGCCAGCAGTCCCCCGGGACTAGCGGGAGAAGTCCAGTACTTC. Its protein product is CASSPPGLAGEVQYF.

This clonotype was detected only a few times. The V call is TRBV12-3 or TRBV12-4, the J call TRBJ2-1, with a possible D match to TRBD1 (6 bases). Deletions cut 6 bases from V and 9 bases from J, with 24 bases between. This CDR3 has 16 amino acids. The CDR3 DNA is TGTGCCAGCAGGCTACAGGGAATTGAAAAAGGCAGTGAGCAGTTCTTC. Protein: CASRLQGIEKGSEQFF.

This clonotype was counted a few times. This chain uses TRBV5-1 with TRBJ2-5; 13 bases are shared with TRBD2. The trim removed 0 bases at V and 5 bases at J, leaving 7 bases unmatched. Germline-derived CDR1 and CDR2 are SGHRS and YFSETQ. The CDR3 loop spans 17 amino acids. CDR3 in amino acids: CASSLAGLAGRWETQYF. CDR3 coding DNA: TGCGCCAGCAGCTTGGCGGGACTAGCGGGACGTTGGGAGACCCAGTACTTC.

This sequence joins TRBV6-2 or TRBV6-3 and TRBJ2-2, with 9 nucleotides matching TRBD2. Germline loops: CDR1 MNHEY, CDR2 SVGEGT. This CDR3 has 15 residues. The junction had 6 bases not matched to a gene; V was cut back by 5 bases and J by 5 bases. This CDR3 reads CASSGGLATTGELFF. CDR3 in DNA: TGTGCCAGCAGTGGGGGACTAGCAACAACCGGGGAGCTGTTTTTT.

The chain's CDR3 is CASKTFAGQETQYF. CDR3 nucleotide sequence: TGCGCCAGCAAGACCTTCGCGGGCCAGGAGACCCAGTACTTC. This chain connects TRBV5-1 to TRBJ2-5, with a weak D call TRBD2 (5 bases). Trimming removed 6 bases at V and 5 bases at J, with 17 bases between. CDR3 length equals 14 residues. In germline, CDR1 is SGHRS, CDR2 YFSETQ.

This clonotype was recorded only once. Being one base from a much bigger clone, this may be a read error. V gene TRBV20-1 combines with J gene TRBJ2-5; D uncertain. The V end lost 3 bases, the J end lost 0 bases, and 11 bases lay between the germline ends. The length of the CDR3 is 14 residues. Germline V gives CDR1 DFQATT, CDR2 SNEGSKA (reference sequence). Here the CDR3 DNA reads TGCAGTGCTAGGGGCAGGACGTACCAAGAGACCCAGTACTTC. It codes for CSARGRTYQETQYF.

Only a few counts were recorded for this clonotype. This chain uses TRBV19 with TRBJ1-2; 11 nucleotides agree with TRBD1. Looked up from germline, CDR1 is LNHDA and CDR2 is SQIVND (reference sequence). There are 19 residues in the CDR3. Trimming cost V 9 bases and J 3 bases; bases outside gene matches: 21. CDR3 coding DNA: TGTGCCAGCCCAAAAGGGATTTCGGACAGGGGGCTCAGGGACTATGGCTACACCTTC. Its translation: CASPKGISDRGLRDYGYTF.

V usage is TRBV7-2 and J usage is TRBJ2-3; 8 positions agree with TRBD2. This CDR3 is built from 15 residues. Germline V gene data show CDR1 as SGHTA and CDR2 as FQGNSA. V lost 2 bases to trimming and J lost 1 base; unmatched junction nucleotides: 2. CDR3 in DNA: TGTGCCAGCAGCTTAATGCGGGGGGGCACAGATACGCAGTATTTT. As protein: CASSLMRGGTDTQYF.